These 28 T cell receptor beta chains originate from one sample sequenced in a study of CXCR3-negative and CXCR3-positive naive CD8 T cells. Study findings and constraints: More hydrophobic TRB CDR3s were found in CXCR3-positive naive cells than in CXCR3-negative naive cells.

TRB cDNA was prepared as libraries by UMI-labeled 5' RACE. TCRdb re-called the 5' RACE reads and gives one entry per CDR3 protein, without DNA. This table lists approximately 88,000 distinct CDR3 sequences. For these TCRs, the target antigens are not known. The sample taken for sequencing was naive CXCR3+ CD8+ T cells from blood. The subset was: CD45RO-CCR7+CD27+CD95- naive CD8+ T cells expressing CXCR3 (TNR3+). All receptors derive from a human donor in good health. Some clones in this sample may be carry-over from other donors' samples.

This chain connects TRBV7-3 to TRBJ2-5; as DNA is missing, the TRBD2 call by TCRdb cannot be tested. Looked up from germline, CDR1 is SGHTA and CDR2 is FQGTGA. The CDR3 is 13 residues long. The CDR3: CASSLLGSETQYF.

The rearrangement uses TRBV19 and TRBJ1-5; without DNA, the TCRdb call of TRBD1 cannot be checked. The CDR3 extends over 15 amino acids. Germline loops: CDR1 LNHDA, CDR2 SQIVND (reference sequence). The CDR3 loop reads CASSSDRRGNQPQHF.

The chain joins TRBV20-1 to TRBJ2-7; the D call from TCRdb, TRBD2, cannot be confirmed without DNA. The CDR3 totals 15 residues. From germline, CDR1 is DFQATT and CDR2 SNEGSKA (reference sequence). CDR3 residues: CSAPLGSGGPYEQYF.

This rearrangement joins TRBV5-1 to TRBJ1-1. The CDR3 extends over 13 amino acids. In germline, CDR1 is SGHRS, CDR2 YFSETQ. The CDR3 sequence: CASSLAPNAEAFF.

The chain joins TRBV20-1 to TRBJ1-4. The CDR3 is 13 amino acids. The germline CDR1 and CDR2 sequences are DFQATT and SNEGSKA (reference sequence). This CDR3 is CSAGQELNEKLFF.

J is TRBJ1-1 and V is TRBV10-3; absent DNA, TCRdb's TRBD1 call cannot be checked. Per the germline V gene, CDR1 is ENHRY and CDR2 is SYGVKD. This CDR3 comprises 21 residues. CDR3 sequence: CAISGPKSGGVGRGPNTEAFF.

The V and J genes are TRBV6-2 or TRBV6-3 and TRBJ2-3; TCRdb designates TRBD2, a call that cannot be tested without DNA. The germline V gene encodes CDR1 MNHEY and CDR2 SVGEGT. This CDR3 comprises 14 residues. The CDR3 sequence: CASSSGRRADTQYF.

The chain has TRBV27 and TRBJ2-7; the TCRdb D gene call, TRBD1, has no DNA to confirm it. Germline V gene sequence: CDR1 MNHEY, CDR2 SMNVEV (reference sequence). The CDR3 contains 15 residues. This chain's CDR3 is CASSLSPGQGYEQYF.

CDR3 protein: CASSLFRGPSETQYF. The genes are TRBV7-6 and TRBJ2-5; TCRdb calls TRBD1, which cannot be checked without DNA. The CDR3 is 15 residues long. Germline V lookup: CDR1 SGHVS, CDR2 FNYEAQ.

The CDR3 sequence is CASSLAWAGANVLTF. This chain connects TRBV11-2 to TRBJ2-6. In germline, CDR1 is SGHAT, CDR2 FQNNGV. The CDR3 has 15 residues. The whole variable domain, filled in from reference TRBV11-2 and TRBJ2-6, reads EAGVAQSPRYKIIEKRQSVAFWCNPISGHATLYWYQQILGQGPKLLIQFQNNGVVDDSQLPKDRFSAERLKGVDSTLKIQPAKLEDSAVYLCASSLAWAGANVLTFGAGSRLTVL.

The rearrangement links TRBV28 to TRBJ2-3; TCRdb gives TRBD2 as the D gene, but with no DNA this cannot be confirmed. CDR3 length: 15 residues. Germline V CDR1 and CDR2: MDHEN, SYDVKM. CDR3 sequence: CASTGSGGSTDTQYF.

CDR3 amino acids: CSARRDRVESGELFF. The chain has TRBV20-1 and TRBJ2-2; the D call of TRBD1 rests on TCRdb alone, since no DNA is present to check it. This CDR3 has 15 amino acids. The germline V gene has CDR1 DFQATT and CDR2 SNEGSKA (reference sequence).

J is TRBJ2-3 and V is TRBV20-1; the TCRdb D gene call, TRBD2, has no DNA to confirm it. The CDR3 covers 15 residues. CDR1 and CDR2 (germline): DFQATT, SNEGSKA (reference sequence). CDR3: CSARRLAGDTDTQYF.

The V call is TRBV10-3, the J call TRBJ1-1; the D call of TRBD1 rests on TCRdb alone, since no DNA is present to check it. CDR1 is ENHRY, CDR2 SYGVKD, per germline. The CDR3 spans 14 residues. CDR3 residues: CAISGGRTNTEAFF.

V usage is TRBV29-1 and J usage is TRBJ2-7; TCRdb lists TRBD1, though no DNA is available to test this call. CDR1 and CDR2 (germline): SQVTM, ANQGSEA. The CDR3 runs to 13 residues. Here the CDR3 reads CSVEAPTGYEQYF.

The chain couples TRBV14 to TRBJ1-1; the TRBD1 assignment by TCRdb is unverifiable without DNA. In germline, CDR1 is SGHDN, CDR2 FVKESK. The CDR3 sequence is 13 residues long. CDR3 loop: CASSRGGQGEAFF.

The chain combines TRBV5-1 with TRBJ2-2. CDR3 length: 14 residues. Per the germline V gene, CDR1 is SGHRS and CDR2 is YFSETQ. The CDR3: CASSSSRNTGELFF.

V usage is TRBV4-3 and J usage is TRBJ2-7; there is no DNA to check the TCRdb D call of TRBD1. Germline CDR1 and CDR2: LGHNA and YSLEER. The CDR3 totals 16 residues. CDR3 sequence reads: CASSQDRDLRDYEQYF.

The rearrangement uses TRBV7-6 and TRBJ2-1; TCRdb's D gene call, TRBD1, goes unchecked for lack of DNA. Germline assignment: CDR1 SGHVS and CDR2 FNYEAQ. The CDR3 contains 15 residues. CDR3 protein: CASSASGGAYNEQFF.

CDR3 amino acids: CAISDGTVGGELFF. This chain uses TRBV10-3 with TRBJ2-2; TCRdb's D gene call, TRBD1, goes unchecked for lack of DNA. The CDR3 has 14 residues. The V gene's germline CDR1 is ENHRY and CDR2 SYGVKD.

The rearrangement uses TRBV5-1 and TRBJ2-7; TCRdb lists TRBD1, though no DNA is available to test this call. CDR1 is SGHRS and CDR2 is YFSETQ in the germline V gene. The CDR3 totals 16 residues. CDR3 in amino acids: CASSSTGIQVSYEQYF.

The rearrangement joins TRBV12-3 or TRBV12-4 to TRBJ2-7. The CDR3 covers 14 residues. The CDR3 reads CASSVTGNTYEQYF.

The chain combines TRBV5-1 with TRBJ2-2; TCRdb's D gene call, TRBD1, goes unchecked for lack of DNA. Germline CDR1 SGHRS, CDR2 YFSETQ. CDR3 length: 14 amino acids. CDR3 sequence reads: CASSPRRVTGELFF.

The chain combines TRBV29-1 with TRBJ1-2; the TCRdb D gene call, TRBD1, has no DNA to confirm it. Germline V gene sequence: CDR1 SQVTM, CDR2 ANQGSEA. The CDR3 spans 13 residues. CDR3 amino acids: CSVEDRGQNGYTF.

The CDR3 region is CASSQEGTGSPYEQYF. The rearrangement links TRBV14 to TRBJ2-7; TCRdb selects TRBD1, and the lack of DNA leaves this call unchecked. The germline V gene encodes CDR1 SGHDN and CDR2 FVKESK. This CDR3 contains 16 residues.

The rearrangement joins TRBV7-6 to TRBJ2-1; TCRdb's D gene call, TRBD2, goes unchecked for lack of DNA. The CDR3 has 11 residues. Germline V gene lookup returns CDR1 SGHVS and CDR2 FNYEAQ. The CDR3 sequence: CASRSGTAQFF.

The CDR3 sequence: CASRSSGGDNEQFF. This chain links TRBV7-6 with TRBJ2-1; no DNA is available, so the TRBD2 call from TCRdb remains unchecked. CDR3 length: 14 residues. Germline V lookup: CDR1 SGHVS, CDR2 FNYEAQ.

The chain joins TRBV6-4 to TRBJ2-2; with no DNA, the TCRdb D assignment of TRBD1 cannot be verified. The CDR3 totals 17 residues. Germline V gene lookup returns CDR1 MRHNA and CDR2 SNTAGT. CDR3 region: CARGGFDGTGSSGELFF.